This record concerns one T cell receptor (beta chain) sequence. Measured with immunoSEQ multiplex PCR; TCRdb has only the in-frame clones, and not every one. Seen here are about 130,000 clones, roughly 94% observed once, and the top ten hold 13% to 15%. The data derive from a study of control samples from healthy donors and cancer patients. The sample comprised PBMCs. The receptor's source is a man aged 55 to 70 with colorectal cancer.

The CDR3: CASSLTFPGGWETQYF. CDR3 bases: TGTGCCAGCAGTTTAACTTTTCCGGGGGGCTGGGAGACCCAGTACTTC. The chain carries TRBV27 and TRBJ2-5; a weak D match, TRBD2 (7 bases). Trimming took off 2 bases at V and 5 bases at J, with 18 bases between the two ends. The CDR3 sequence is 16 residues long. Germline V gene data show CDR1 as MNHEY and CDR2 as SMNVEV (reference sequence).